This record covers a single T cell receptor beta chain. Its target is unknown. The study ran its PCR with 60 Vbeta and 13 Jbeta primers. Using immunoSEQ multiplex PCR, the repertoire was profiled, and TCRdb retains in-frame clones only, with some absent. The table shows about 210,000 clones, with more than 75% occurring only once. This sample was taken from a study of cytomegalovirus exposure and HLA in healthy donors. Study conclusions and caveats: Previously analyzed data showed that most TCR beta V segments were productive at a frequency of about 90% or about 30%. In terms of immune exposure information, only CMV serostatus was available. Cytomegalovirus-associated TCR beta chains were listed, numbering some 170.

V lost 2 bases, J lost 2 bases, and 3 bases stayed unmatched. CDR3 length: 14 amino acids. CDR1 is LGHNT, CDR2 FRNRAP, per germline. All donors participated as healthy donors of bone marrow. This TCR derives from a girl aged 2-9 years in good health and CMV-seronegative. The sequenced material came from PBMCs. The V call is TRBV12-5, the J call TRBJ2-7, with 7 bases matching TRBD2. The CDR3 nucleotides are TGTGCTAGTGGTTTGACTAGCGTTCCCTACGAGCAGTACTTC. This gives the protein CASGLTSVPYEQYF.